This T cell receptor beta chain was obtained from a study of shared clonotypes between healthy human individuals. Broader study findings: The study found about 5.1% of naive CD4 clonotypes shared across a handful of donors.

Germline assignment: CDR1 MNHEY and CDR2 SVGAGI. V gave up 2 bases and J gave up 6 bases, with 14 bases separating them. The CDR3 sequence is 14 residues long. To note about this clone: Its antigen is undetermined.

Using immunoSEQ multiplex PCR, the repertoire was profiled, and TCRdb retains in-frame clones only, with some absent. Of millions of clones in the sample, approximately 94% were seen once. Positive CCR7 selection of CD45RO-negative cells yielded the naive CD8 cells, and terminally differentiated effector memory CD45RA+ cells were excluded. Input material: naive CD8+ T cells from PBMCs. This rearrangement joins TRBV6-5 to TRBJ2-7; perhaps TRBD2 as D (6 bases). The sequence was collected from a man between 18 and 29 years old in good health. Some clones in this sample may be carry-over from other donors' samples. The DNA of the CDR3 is TGTGCCAGCAGTTACCGCGGGGCAGGCCCCGAGCAGTACTTC. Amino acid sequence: CASSYRGAGPEQYF.